This TCR beta chain was captured by sequencing in a study of T cells expressing NK-cell markers. Each CDR3 protein gets one entry in TCRdb, which reprocessed the 5' RACE reads and gives no DNA. The sample holds more than 250,000 distinct CDR3 sequences. This receptor was taken from a man younger than 35 in good health. The sample taken for sequencing was blood T cells: a sorted CD56 or NKG2C T cell subset, CD4+ or CD8+ T cells, or bulk PBMC T cells (not recorded which).

The CDR3 reads CASSPLGDPYEQYF. The V gene is TRBV5-1, the J gene TRBJ2-7. The length of the CDR3 is 14 residues. In germline, CDR1 is SGHRS, CDR2 YFSETQ.